This entry describes one T cell receptor beta chain. Trimming at V came to 0 bases and at J to 3 bases, leaving 7 bases not matched to a gene. The CDR3 loop spans 17 amino acids. Germline lookup yields CDR1 SGDLS and CDR2 YYNGEE. Researchers took blood at baseline, on cycle 4 day 1, and on cycle 7 day 1. This sample is part of a study of OX40 agonist ivuxolimab in advanced cancers. Across the study: A male proportion of 82.7% was recorded, with mean age 60 years and range roughly 20 to 90. Three dose-escalation patients had partial responses: one with hepatocellular carcinoma and two with cutaneous melanoma. A history of anti-PD-1, anti-PD-L1 or anti-CTLA-4 therapy was acceptable, and approximately 40% had some.

Profiling relied on immunoSEQ multiplex PCR, and the TCRdb table lists in-frame clones only, not all of them. The table shows some 76,000 clones, with 85% occurring only once. This material consisted of CD4+ or CD8+ T cells sorted from blood, taken in a trial of the OX40 agonist ivuxolimab. The chain joins TRBV9 to TRBJ1-3; 9 bases agree with TRBD1. This TCR derives from an adult with an advanced solid tumor such as melanoma, head and neck, liver or kidney cancer. The CDR3 here is CASSVAGTGFGGNTIYF. The CDR3 DNA sequence: TGTGCCAGCAGCGTAGCCGGGACAGGGTTCGGTGGAAACACCATATATTTT.